Below are 14 T cell receptor beta chains sequenced from a single sample in a study of T cell responses to AZD1222 COVID-19 vaccine. Profiled with immunoSEQ multiplex PCR; TCRdb holds only in-frame clones, not every one. This table has roughly 190,000 clones, 85% to 95% appearing once. The sample consisted of peripheral blood, taken on day 0 of AZD1222 vaccination. These receptors originate from an adult in good health.

V gene TRBV5-1 combines with J gene TRBJ2-5; the match to TRBD1 covers 7 bases. Germline CDR1 is SGHRS and CDR2 is YFSETQ. This CDR3 has 14 residues. The ends lost 4 bases at V and 4 bases at J; junction bases unmatched: 7. The CDR3 DNA sequence: TGCGCCAGCAGCCCTCATACAGGGGTAGAGACCCAGTACTTC. Residues: CASSPHTGVETQYF.

The chain carries TRBV19 and TRBJ1-2; D remains unclear. From germline, CDR1 is LNHDA and CDR2 SQIVND (reference sequence). Trimming stripped 0 bases from V and 4 bases from J, with 15 bases between. The CDR3 runs to 16 residues. The CDR3 sequence is CASSIDLSGGPYGYTF. CDR3 nucleotide sequence: TGTGCCAGTAGTATAGATCTATCGGGCGGCCCCTATGGCTACACCTTC.

The V gene is TRBV9, the J gene TRBJ1-2; the D is unclear. The germline V and J ends were trimmed by 0 bases and 1 base, with 7 bases remaining between them. CDR1 and CDR2 (germline): SGDLS, YYNGEE. The CDR3 sequence is 14 residues long. In DNA form, the CDR3 reads TGTGCCAGCAGCGTAGGGGCCGGTAACTATGGCTACACCTTC. Its protein is CASSVGAGNYGYTF. Full variable domain (missing parts from reference TRBV9 and TRBJ1-2): DSGVTQTPKHLITATGQRVTLRCSPRSGDLSVYWYQQSLDQGLQFLIQYYNGEERAKGNILERFSAQQFPDLHSELNLSSLELGDSALYFCASSVGAGNYGYTFGSGTRLTVV.

V gene TRBV12-3 or TRBV12-4 combines with J gene TRBJ1-5; TRBD1 is a possible D gene (6 bases). V lost 7 bases to trimming and J lost 9 bases, with 13 bases between them. This CDR3 has 12 amino acids. Here the CDR3 DNA reads TGTGCCAGCATGGGGGGACAATGGCCCCAGCATTTT. Amino acids: CASMGGQWPQHF.

V and J are TRBV23-1 and TRBJ2-5, with D perhaps matching TRBD1 (6 bases). TRBV23-1 is assigned to the ORF class and has an uncertain function. CDR3 size: 16 residues. V was trimmed by 0 bases and J by 2 bases, leaving 13 bases between them. The CDR3 DNA reads as TGCGCCAGCAGTCAATCAAGGACAGAGGGACAAGAGACCCAGTACTTC. Residues: CASSQSRTEGQETQYF.

The chain carries TRBV7-9 and TRBJ1-1, with TRBD1 as a possible D gene (6 bases). Trimming took 5 bases from V and 0 from J, leaving 10 bases between them. This CDR3 region has 14 residues. Germline values: CDR1 SEHNR, CDR2 FQNEAQ (reference sequence). CDR3 loop: CASSNGQLNTEAFF. CDR3 nucleotide sequence: TGTGCCAGCAGCAATGGACAGCTGAACACTGAAGCTTTCTTT.

J is TRBJ1-1 and V is TRBV27; no clear D. Germline CDR1 is MNHEY and CDR2 is SMNVEV (reference sequence). V shed 5 bases and J shed 8 bases, with 15 bases lying between them. The CDR3 has 13 amino acids. This CDR3 is CASSTRPREEAFF. The CDR3 DNA sequence: TGTGCCAGCAGTACGCGGCCCAGAGAAGAAGCTTTCTTT.

The rearrangement uses TRBV4-2 and TRBJ1-3; D is undetermined. CDR3 length: 16 residues. Germline CDR1 LGHNA, CDR2 YNFKEQ. The ends were cut back, 1 base at V and 0 bases at J, with 10 bases in the middle. The CDR3 sequence: CASSQGEIISGNTIYF. Written as DNA, the CDR3 is TGTGCCAGCAGCCAAGGGGAGATTATCTCTGGAAACACCATATATTTT.

The chain uses TRBV5-1 and TRBJ1-6; D is ambiguous. The germline V gene has CDR1 SGHRS and CDR2 YFSETQ. CDR3 length: 18 amino acids. With 5 bases removed from V and 2 bases from J, the gap between germline ends came to 20 bases. CDR3 residues: CASRPRLGQTTYNSPLHF. DNA for the CDR3: TGCGCCAGCAGACCCCGACTTGGGCAGACGACCTATAATTCACCCCTCCACTTT.

The V gene is TRBV2, the J gene TRBJ1-3; D gene unclear. The CDR3 runs to 15 residues. The V and J ends lost 7 bases and 0 bases respectively, with 13 bases between them. Per the germline V gene, CDR1 is SNHLY and CDR2 is FYNNEI. CDR3 in amino acids: CASKFTWGSGNTIYF. CDR3 nucleotides: TGTGCCAGCAAGTTCACGTGGGGCTCTGGAAACACCATATATTTT.

The rearrangement joins TRBV19 to TRBJ1-4, with D unresolved. CDR3 length equals 14 residues. V was pared by 3 bases and J by 3 bases, with 8 bases between. CDR1 LNHDA and CDR2 SQIVND come from the germline V gene (reference sequence). CDR3 amino acids: CASSMREANEKLFF. DNA of the CDR3: TGTGCCAGTAGTATGAGGGAAGCTAATGAAAAACTGTTTTTT.

The chain recombines TRBV9 with TRBJ1-5; D perhaps matches TRBD1 (6 bases). CDR3 length equals 13 residues. Germline V CDR1 and CDR2: SGDLS, YYNGEE. V lost 0 bases and J lost 9, with 10 bases in between. The chain's CDR3 is CASSVGGASPQHF. The DNA for the CDR3 is TGTGCCAGCAGCGTAGGGGGGGCCTCGCCCCAGCATTTT.

The chain is built from TRBV7-2 and TRBJ2-7; D not resolved. The CDR3 is 12 amino acids. V lost 6 bases to trimming and J lost 0 bases, with 6 bases between them. CDR1 and CDR2 from the germline V gene are SGHTA and FQGNSA. CDR3 nucleotide sequence: TGTGCCAGCAGGGGCGGCTCCTACGAGCAGTACTTC. Translated, it gives CASRGGSYEQYF.

The rearrangement joins TRBV7-2 to TRBJ2-5; perhaps TRBD1 as D (5 bases). In germline, CDR1 is SGHTA, CDR2 FQGNSA. Trimming cost V 6 bases and J 5 bases, with 7 bases left between them. CDR3 length: 11 amino acids. The CDR3 reads CASRSGETQYF. CDR3 coding DNA: TGTGCCAGCAGGTCAGGGGAGACCCAGTACTTC.